This T cell receptor beta chain was observed in a study of early T cells in non-severe SARS-CoV-2 infection. About the study: The sequenced material was bulk RNA from unsorted whole blood, and its chains were unpaired. Findings and caveats of the study: VDJdb-based annotation leaned toward anti-spike CD8 responses and missed private and CD4 specificities.

Individual cDNA molecules were tagged with unique molecular identifiers. TCRdb processed the 5' RACE reads anew with MiXCR; each CDR3 protein has one entry. The table has about 62,000 distinct CDR3 sequences, about 9.9% seen once; the top ten hold approximately 1.1%. The table lists this clonotype with many counts. The antigen is undetermined. This CDR3 is 14 amino acids long. CDR1 and CDR2 from the germline V gene are MNHNS and SASEGT. The V end lost 4 bases, the J end lost 8 bases, and 15 bases lay between the germline ends. Sequencing was done on a sample of whole blood. The chain links TRBV6-1 to TRBJ2-1, with D perhaps being TRBD1 or TRBD2 (6 bases each). The clonotype was recovered from an adult who was a healthcare worker with PCR-confirmed SARS-CoV-2 infection or an uninfected control (not recorded which). Here the CDR3 reads CASSVMWGADEQFF. DNA for the CDR3: TGTGCCAGCAGTGTAATGTGGGGGGCCGATGAGCAGTTCTTC.